This T cell receptor beta chain stems from a study of spatial heterogeneity in lung cancer. Study summary: The mean occurrence of each unique TCR and UMI combination in raw reads exceeded nine. Study-wide points: Blood carried ubiquitous expanded tumor TCRs more at resection than follow-up.

Time point described: sample taken at primary tumor resection. The authors sequenced whole RNA from tumor, nontumor lung or frozen PBMC without sorting. A total of some 70 untreated early-stage non-small cell lung cancer patients served as donors. On each TCR cDNA molecule, a unique molecular identifier was present. MiXCR was run by TCRdb on the 5' RACE reads, yielding one entry per CDR3 protein. This table has roughly 10,000 distinct CDR3 sequences, approximately 5% appearing once. The sample holds many counts of this clonotype. As yet, its antigen is unknown. This specimen consisted of PBMCs, obtained at surgery. The TCR sequence derives from a male donor with early-stage non-small cell lung cancer.

CDR3: CASSGTGSTEAFF. The CDR3 DNA sequence: TGTGCCAGCAGCGGAACAGGGAGCACTGAAGCTTTCTTT. This chain uses TRBV7-3 with TRBJ1-1, with a tentative D call TRBD1 (6 bases). Germline V lookup: CDR1 SGHTA, CDR2 FQGTGA. The V end was cut by 5 bases, the J end by 4 bases, with 11 bases between. This CDR3 comprises 13 residues.